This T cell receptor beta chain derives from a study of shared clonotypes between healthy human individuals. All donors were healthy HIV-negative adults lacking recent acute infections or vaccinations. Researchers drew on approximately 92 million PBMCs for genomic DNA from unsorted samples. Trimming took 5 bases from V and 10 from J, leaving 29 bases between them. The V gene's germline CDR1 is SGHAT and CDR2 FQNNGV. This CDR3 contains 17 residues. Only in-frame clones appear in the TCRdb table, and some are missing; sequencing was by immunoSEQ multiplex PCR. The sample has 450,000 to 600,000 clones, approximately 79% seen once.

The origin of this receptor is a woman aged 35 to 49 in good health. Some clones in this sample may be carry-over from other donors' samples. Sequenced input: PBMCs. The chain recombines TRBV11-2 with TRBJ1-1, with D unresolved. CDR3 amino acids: CASSHPLGRKGNMRAFF. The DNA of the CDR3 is TGTGCCAGCAGCCACCCCTTAGGTCGGAAAGGGAATATGAGAGCTTTCTTT.